This T cell receptor (beta chain) originates from a study of ipilimumab plus nivolumab after autologous stem cell transplantation. Profiled with immunoSEQ multiplex PCR; TCRdb holds only in-frame clones, not every one. Altogether over 3,000 clones are present, roughly 90% being singletons, with the ten largest covering 23%. The CDR3 consists of 13 residues. CDR1 MNHEY and CDR2 SMNVEV come from the germline V gene (reference sequence). Trimming took off 6 bases at V and 8 bases at J, with 14 bases between the two ends. The starting material was PBMCs, obtained in a trial of ipilimumab plus nivolumab as post-transplant consolidation. This clonotype originated in a male donor with multiple myeloma. The V call is TRBV27, the J call TRBJ2-1; tentatively, D is TRBD2 (6 bases). The CDR3: CASRGLLSHEQFF. The CDR3 DNA reads TGTGCCAGCAGAGGACTACTATCTCATGAGCAGTTCTTC.